This T cell receptor beta chain was profiled in a study of CD8 T cells in Susac syndrome (dated by TCRdb to the late 2010s). Describing the broader study: Whether CD8+ T cell activation and differentiation in Susac syndrome was antigen driven was tested using repertoire sequencing. General study outcomes and caveats: The TCR sequencing and HLA analysis was acknowledged to have included a relatively small number of individuals.

The V and J ends are trimmed by 3 bases and 1 base, leaving 12 bases between them. Including cysteine and phenylalanine, the CDR3 has 15 amino acids. Only the CDR3 portion is preserved as DNA: 45 bases, with reading frame beginning at the first base. For CDR1 and CDR2, the germline V gene lists KGHSH and LQKENI. High-throughput TCR beta sequencing profiled peripheral blood CD8+ and CD4+ T cells from healthy donors, Susac syndrome patients and multiple sclerosis patients. The multiple sclerosis controls were treatment-naive patients whose relapsing-remitting disease, either stable or active, fulfilled the revised McDonald criteria. CD8+ TEMRA cells were enriched by FACS, while bulk CD8+ and CD4+ T cells were purified by magnetic negative isolation. Blood was collected in EDTA tubes and processed within 24 hours, with PBMCs isolated through density gradient centrifugation. PBMCs intended for TCR sequencing were cryopreserved in liquid nitrogen and were subsequently thawed in a 37 degrees C water bath. The sorted or isolated CD4+, CD8+ and CD8+ TEMRA cells reached a purity of at least 90%.

RNA was extracted using the RNeasy kit, and about 0.45 to 1 microgram was reverse transcribed with random hexamers. The immunoSEQ multiplex PCR assay, which covers 54 Vbeta and 13 Jbeta segments, was used to amplify TCR beta CDR3 regions. PCR amplification bias was corrected by using a synthetic template baseline for primer optimization and computational correction. The authors processed their data as follows. Reads were annotated to V, D and J genes per IMGT and analyzed with immunoSEQ Analyzer, keeping only productive sequences. Clonality was calculated as one minus the Shannon entropy normalized by log2 of the number of productive unique sequences. For each patient and control, public and private clones were evaluated among the 100 most prevalent clones. Clones were defined as Susac-specific when absent from the healthy and MS cohorts, from some 1,100 published viral clones and from other ImmuneACCESS disease sequences. Using fastp trimming at Q25 and MiXCR clonotype assembly, TCRdb reanalyzed the public sequencing data and kept in-frame beta chains. Identical CDR3 protein sequences are pooled into one entry, listed with their most common genes and DNA. The V and J calls were not made by the authors but by TCRdb's processing. The sample table contains approximately 200,000 distinct CDR3 sequences; only one count was recorded for about 96% of them. Just under 0.095% of the sample is in the top ten clones.

To note about this clonotype: No cognate antigen has been identified for it. Base qualities are not provided; no much larger clone lies one nucleotide away.

The TCR was taken from a human donor with multiple sclerosis. The sample comprised CD4+ T cells from PBMCs. The rearrangement combines TRBV18 with TRBJ1-1; matching of 6 bases hints at TRBD1 as the D gene. The CDR3 region reads CASSPRQDSNTEAFF. The nucleotide sequence reads TGTGCCAGCTCACCTAGACAGGATTCGAACACTGAAGCTTTCTTT.